This T cell receptor beta chain was captured by sequencing in a study of T cells in tumors after PD-1 blockade. Notes on this clone: Its antigen remains unidentified.

Tumor biopsies came from the same primary tumor site before and after PD-1 blockade. General study results and limits: Peripheral recruitment is suggested, as some novel exhausted tumor clones were in pre-treatment blood. Clonal replacement was seen across treatment, not between pre-treatment samples.

V lost 2 bases, J lost 4 bases, and 8 bases stayed unmatched. Germline values: CDR1 SGHDT, CDR2 YYEEEE. The CDR3 spans 16 residues. The table came from immunoSEQ multiplex PCR; TCRdb's copy has only in-frame clones and leaves some out. The sample has about 7,700 clones, around 69% seen once. This specimen consisted of tumor tissue, obtained after anti-PD-1 treatment. The chain has TRBV5-6 and TRBJ1-1; 10 bases agree with TRBD1. The clonotype comes from a human donor with basal cell carcinoma. Here the CDR3 DNA reads TGTGCCAGCAGCTTCGGACAGGGGGTATTGAGCACTGAAGCTTTCTTT. Translation: CASSFGQGVLSTEAFF.